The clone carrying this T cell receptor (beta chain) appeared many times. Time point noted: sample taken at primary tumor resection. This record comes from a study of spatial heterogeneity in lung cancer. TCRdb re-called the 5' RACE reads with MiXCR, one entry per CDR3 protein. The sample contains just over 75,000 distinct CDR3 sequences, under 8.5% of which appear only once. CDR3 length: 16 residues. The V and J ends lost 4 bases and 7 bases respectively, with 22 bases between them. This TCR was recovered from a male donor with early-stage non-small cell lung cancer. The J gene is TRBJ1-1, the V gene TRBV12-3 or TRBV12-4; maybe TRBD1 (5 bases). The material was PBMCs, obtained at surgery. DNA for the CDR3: TGTGCCAGCAGTTCCTCCCCCTCCCGGGGACTTGATGAAGCTTTCTTT. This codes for CASSSSPSRGLDEAFF.